The 26 T cell receptor beta chains below were found in one sample sequenced in a study of human T cells and chemical hapten exposure. TCRdb independently ran MiXCR on the RACE reads; one entry per CDR3 protein. This table holds tens of thousands of distinct CDR3 sequences, 12% found once. This sample's time point: patch test 1, 2 weeks after DPC sensitization. This sample's treatment: therapeutic diphenylcyclopropenone sensitization with weekly scalp DPC. The sample consisted of whole blood, taken in connection with sensitization to the hapten diphenylcyclopropenone (DPC). The source is a woman aged 55-69 years with alopecia areata. Some clones in this sample may be carry-over from other donors' samples.

CDR3 nucleotide sequence: TGTGCCAGCAGCGTAGGGACGGCCACACGGGATACGCAGTATTTT. As protein: CASSVGTATRDTQYF. The chain couples TRBV9 to TRBJ2-3; no firm D call. CDR1 and CDR2 (germline): SGDLS, YYNGEE. The CDR3 extends over 15 amino acids. Trimming cost V 0 bases and J 6 bases, with 14 bases left between them.

The genes are TRBV10-3 and TRBJ2-5, with TRBD2 matching over 9 bases. Germline CDR1 reads ENHRY; CDR2 reads SYGVKD. Unmatched junction bases numbered 6, after V lost 5 bases and J lost 2 bases. CDR3 size: 15 residues. In DNA, the CDR3 is TGTGCCATCAGTTTTAGCGGGGGCGCGCAAGAGACCCAGTACTTC. Translation: CAISFSGGAQETQYF.

Note on this clonotype: This may come from a read error, since a much larger clone is one base off. The rearrangement uses TRBV15 and TRBJ1-5; possible D gene TRBD1, 6 bases. CDR1 and CDR2 (germline): LNHNV, YYDKDF (reference sequence). This CDR3 contains 14 residues. V was pared by 1 base and J by 15 bases, with 19 bases between. CDR3 nucleotides: TGTGCCACCAGCAGAGCACAGGGCCCAGGCACCCGGCATTTT. This translates into CATSRAQGPGTRHF.

This clonotype was seen only a few times. This chain connects TRBV5-1 to TRBJ2-1; 16 bases fit TRBD2. Losses at the gene ends were 2 bases for V and 8 bases for J; bases not matched to a gene: 13. The germline V gene encodes CDR1 SGHRS and CDR2 YFSETQ. This CDR3 is 19 amino acids long. CDR3: CASSLRPGLAGGPTDEQFF. The CDR3, as DNA: TGCGCCAGCAGCTTACGACCGGGACTAGCGGGGGGGCCCACCGATGAGCAGTTCTTC.

In this sample, this clonotype turned up many times. V gene TRBV7-9 combines with J gene TRBJ2-1; 9 bases line up with TRBD1. CDR3 length: 16 residues. V shed 4 bases and J 8 bases; nucleotides not matched to a gene: 12. Germline CDR1 reads SEHNR; CDR2 reads FQNEAQ (reference sequence). The CDR3 loop is CASSSPQQGAWDEQFF. The CDR3 coding sequence is TGTGCCAGCAGCTCACCGCAACAGGGGGCATGGGATGAGCAGTTCTTC.

This clonotype was counted at least ten times. This CDR3 reads CASSQEWESGSETQYF. For the CDR3, the DNA is TGTGCCAGCAGCCAAGAATGGGAAAGCGGTTCGGAGACCCAGTACTTC. V gene TRBV3-1 combines with J gene TRBJ2-5; TRBD2 might be the D (5 bases). Germline CDR1 reads LGHDT; CDR2 reads YNNKEL (reference sequence). This CDR3 is 16 amino acids long. V was cut by 0 bases and J by 5 bases, with 16 bases left in between.

This clonotype has just a few counts. The gene calls are TRBV4-1 and TRBJ1-6; 8 bases match TRBD1. The V gene end was trimmed by 1 base and the J gene end by 9 bases; junction bases not matched to a gene: 5. Germline V gene data show CDR1 as MGHRA and CDR2 as YSYEKL. CDR3 length: 15 amino acids. In DNA form, the CDR3 reads TGCGCCAGCAGCCAAGGGCAGGGGGCAAGTTCACCCCTCCACTTT. Translated, it gives CASSQGQGASSPLHF.

The J gene is TRBJ1-6, the V gene TRBV9, with unresolved D. CDR1 is SGDLS and CDR2 is YYNGEE in the germline V gene. V lost 5 bases and J 7 bases, leaving 13 bases between the germline ends. The CDR3 has 14 amino acids. The CDR3 nucleotides read TGTGCCAGCAGAGGGCCCCACTGGAATTCACCCCTCCACTTT. It is translated as CASRGPHWNSPLHF.

The CDR3: CASSFNPGGSGNEQFF. CDR3 nucleotide sequence: TGTGCCAGCAGCTTCAACCCAGGGGGCAGTGGGAATGAGCAGTTCTTC. The gene calls are TRBV7-9 and TRBJ2-1; 8 nucleotides align to TRBD1. The CDR3 has 16 amino acids. V was clipped by 3 bases and J by 7 bases; unmatched bases: 11. CDR1 and CDR2 (germline): SEHNR, FQNEAQ (reference sequence).

This clonotype was seen at least ten times. The J gene is TRBJ2-7, the V gene TRBV10-2, with D hard to call. From germline, CDR1 is WSHSY and CDR2 SAAADI. This CDR3 is 12 amino acids long. The V end lost 6 bases, the J end lost 2 bases, and 8 bases lay between the germline ends. DNA for the CDR3: TGCGCCAGCAGGGAGCACCCCTACGAGCAGTACTTC. This encodes CASREHPYEQYF.

This clonotype has ten or more counts. V and J are TRBV7-9 and TRBJ1-6; TRBD1 might be the D (5 bases). With 5 bases removed from V and 5 bases from J, the gap between germline ends came to 13 bases. Per germline, CDR1 SEHNR and CDR2 FQNEAQ (reference sequence). This CDR3 has 15 amino acids. In nucleotides, the CDR3 is TGTGCCAGCAGCCCACGAGGGACGGATAATTCACCCCTCCACTTT. Its translation is CASSPRGTDNSPLHF.

Turning to this clonotype: The missing conserved phenylalanine or tryptophan at the end of this CDR3 makes a read error likely. The chain employs TRBV10-3 and TRBJ1-1, with 7 bases aligning to TRBD1. CDR3 length equals 15 residues. From germline, CDR1 is ENHRY and CDR2 SYGVKD. J gave up 0 bases and V 6 bases, and 7 bases lay outside the gene matches. DNA for the CDR3: TGTGCCATCAGGAGGACAGGACCAATGAACACTGAAGCTTTCTAT. It encodes CAIRRTGPMNTEAFY.

In its sample, this clonotype was seen many times. The chain uses TRBV6-4 and TRBJ1-6, with TRBD1 identical over 8 bases. The junction had 1 base not matched to a gene; V was cut back by 8 bases and J by 7 bases. Germline CDR1 reads MRHNA; CDR2 reads SNTAGT. This CDR3 has 12 amino acids. DNA of the CDR3: TGTGCCAGCGGGACAGGCAATTCACCCCTCCACTTT. Encoded protein: CASGTGNSPLHF.

This clonotype was detected ten times or more. This sequence joins TRBV7-9 and TRBJ1-1, with unresolved D. Trimming took off 7 bases at V and 0 bases at J, with 12 bases between the two ends. Germline loops: CDR1 SEHNR, CDR2 FQNEAQ (reference sequence). The CDR3 is 14 residues long. Written as DNA, the CDR3 is TGTGCCAGCACCAGAGGGAGGCTGAACACTGAAGCTTTCTTT. It codes for CASTRGRLNTEAFF. The full variable domain, with the rest looked up from reference TRBV7-9 and TRBJ1-1, is DTGVSQNPRHKITKRGQNVTFRCDPISEHNRLYWYRQTLGQGPEFLTYFQNEAQLEKSRLLSDRFSAERPKGSFSTLEIQRTEQGDSAMYLCASTRGRLNTEAFFGQGTRLTVV.

This clonotype came up many times. The CDR3 nucleotides are TGCAGCGTTGAATTACGGGGGGGCATCACAGATACGCAGTATTTT. Protein sequence: CSVELRGGITDTQYF. The chain is built from TRBV29-1 and TRBJ2-3; 8 bases agree with TRBD2. CDR3 length equals 15 residues. Germline V lookup: CDR1 SQVTM, CDR2 ANQGSEA. After removal of 2 bases from V and 2 bases from J, the junction contained 6 bases not matched to a gene.

This chain joins TRBV7-9 and TRBJ2-3, with D possibly matching TRBD1 (7 bases). The CDR3 runs to 18 residues. CDR1 and CDR2 (germline): SEHNR, FQNEAQ (reference sequence). Trimming shortened V by 2 bases and J by 2 bases, and 20 bases separated the two germline ends. CDR3 sequence reads: CASSLSFSVRGATDTQYF. The CDR3 nucleotides read TGTGCCAGCAGCTTAAGCTTTTCGGTCAGGGGGGCCACAGATACGCAGTATTTT.

The chain carries TRBV29-1 and TRBJ1-1, with D perhaps TRBD1 (5 bases). V dropped 3 bases and J dropped 3 bases, with 14 bases sitting between them. The CDR3 has 14 residues. Per germline, CDR1 SQVTM and CDR2 ANQGSEA. The CDR3 protein is CSVEGDGLYTEAFF. The DNA for the CDR3 is TGCAGCGTTGAGGGGGACGGGTTGTACACTGAAGCTTTCTTT.

This clonotype was picked up many times. The DNA for the CDR3 is TGTGCCAGCAGCTTTCTCATCGCGGGGAACACTGAAGCTTTCTTT. Its protein product is CASSFLIAGNTEAFF. V is TRBV11-2 and J is TRBJ1-1, with D unclear. V lost 3 bases and J 1 base, leaving 12 bases between the germline ends. CDR3 length equals 15 residues. Germline CDR1 is SGHAT and CDR2 is FQNNGV.

This clonotype was recorded many times. The chain carries TRBV6-5 and TRBJ2-5, with D unresolved. V lost 2 bases and J lost 4, with 5 bases in between. The CDR3 is made up of 12 amino acids. Germline CDR1 MNHEY, CDR2 SVGAGI. The CDR3 bases are TGTGCCAGCAGTTACGATGGAGAGACCCAGTACTTC. Translation: CASSYDGETQYF.

The chain couples TRBV27 to TRBJ2-1, with D perhaps being TRBD1 or TRBD2 (5 bases each). Deletions cut 6 bases from V and 1 base from J, with 19 bases between. This CDR3 has 17 amino acids. CDR1 is MNHEY and CDR2 is SMNVEV in the germline V gene (reference sequence). This CDR3 is CASRPTAQRGSYNEQFF. The CDR3 coding sequence is TGTGCCAGCAGACCCACCGCACAGAGGGGTTCCTACAATGAGCAGTTCTTC.

In this sample, this clonotype turned up many times. The rearrangement joins TRBV20-1 to TRBJ2-7; tentative D call: TRBD2 (5 bases). The CDR3 covers 14 residues. Germline loops: CDR1 DFQATT, CDR2 SNEGSKA (reference sequence). Trimming stripped 0 bases from V and 4 bases from J, with 13 bases between. The CDR3 nucleotides are TGCAGTGCTAGAGATGAGGGTTTAGGATACGAGCAGTACTTC. Protein product: CSARDEGLGYEQYF.

This clonotype was recorded a few times. J is TRBJ2-5 and V is TRBV28, with D perhaps being TRBD1 or TRBD2 (6 bases each). The CDR3 consists of 18 residues. With 4 bases removed from V and 1 base from J, the gap between germline ends came to 22 bases. Per the germline V gene, CDR1 is MDHEN and CDR2 is SYDVKM. The CDR3 here is CASSSITERGAFQETQYF. CDR3 bases: TGTGCCAGCAGTTCCATCACTGAAAGGGGGGCCTTCCAAGAGACCCAGTACTTC.

This chain connects TRBV20-1 to TRBJ1-1, with D unresolved. The CDR3 consists of 12 residues. Germline CDR1 DFQATT, CDR2 SNEGSKA (reference sequence). V lost 1 base to trimming and J lost 7 bases, with 10 bases between them. CDR3 nucleotides: TGCAGTGCTAGAGTAGAGAACCATGAAGCTTTCTTT. It is translated as CSARVENHEAFF.

This clonotype appeared many times. The rearrangement uses TRBV3-1 and TRBJ2-3, with 7 bases that match TRBD2. Germline-derived CDR1 and CDR2 are LGHDT and YNNKEL (reference sequence). V lost 2 bases and J lost 4; bases outside the gene matches: 6. The CDR3 is made up of 15 amino acids. CDR3 sequence: CASSQSGVSSDTQYF. As DNA, the CDR3 is TGTGCCAGCAGCCAAAGCGGGGTGTCTTCAGATACGCAGTATTTT.

The chain combines TRBV7-9 with TRBJ1-2; the D is unclear. Germline V lookup: CDR1 SEHNR, CDR2 FQNEAQ (reference sequence). Trimming left V 5 bases short and J 8 bases short, with 12 bases between. CDR3 length: 12 amino acids. CDR3 region: CASSPDISGYTF. The CDR3 DNA reads TGTGCCAGCAGCCCCGACATCTCCGGCTACACCTTC.

In this sample, this clonotype turned up many times. This chain links TRBV7-6 with TRBJ2-5, with D possibly matching TRBD1 (6 bases). CDR1 and CDR2 from the germline V gene are SGHVS and FNYEAQ. Trimming removed 0 bases from V and 4 bases from J, with 15 bases in between. The CDR3 runs to 16 residues. The CDR3 spells CASSLARGRGVETQYF. DNA for the CDR3: TGTGCCAGCAGCTTAGCCCGTGGCAGGGGTGTAGAGACCCAGTACTTC.